This is a list of T cell receptor beta chains from one sample in a study of beta chain features in type 1 diabetes. The data were produced by immunoSEQ multiplex PCR, yet TCRdb's version contains in-frame clones alone and is incomplete. The sample records 250,000 to 300,000 clones, under 8.5% being singletons. The sequencing sample was made of central memory CD4+ T cells from blood. Source of these receptors: a woman under 30 in good health. The CDR3 runs from the conserved cysteine through the conserved F or W. Each record gives: J gene, V gene, CDR3 protein.

TRBJ1-4 TRBV28 CASSSHGFATNEKLFF
TRBJ2-3 TRBV2 CASSPGTVADTQYF
TRBJ2-1 TRBV7-7 CASSLAATGIYNEQFF
TRBJ2-4 TRBV4-1 CASSQESGTVLLLAKNIQYF
TRBJ1-3 TRBV6-5 CASSYRGPLGNTIYF
TRBJ1-5 TRBV15 CATSRTGETQHF
TRBJ1-5 TRBV18 CASSSTGPYQPQHF
TRBJ2-3 TRBV5-1 CASSFPGTDTQYF
TRBJ2-5 TRBV10-3 CAISDRGFQETQYF
TRBJ1-5 TRBV19 CASSMGNQPQHF
TRBJ1-1 TRBV9 CASSGRAGRTQNTEAFF
TRBJ1-2 TRBV7-9 CASSFPPEGGYTF
TRBJ1-4 TRBV2 CASTRALEEKLFF
TRBJ2-5 TRBV28 CASSGGGRQETQYF
TRBJ2-4 TRBV5-1 CASSLEGIRGIQYF
TRBJ1-5 TRBV5-4 CASSQKPGQGYQPQHF
TRBJ2-3 TRBV29-1 CSVDRGSSTDTQYF
TRBJ1-2 TRBV2 CAGQGTGAGYTF
TRBJ1-5 TRBV7-9 CASSLVTGVRNQPQHF
TRBJ1-3 TRBV30 CAWSVHGTAGNTIYF
TRBJ2-1 TRBV2 CASSRNEQFF
TRBJ2-3 TRBV4-2 CASSLRRADTQYF
TRBJ1-6 TRBV6-6 CASSEGSIDNSPLHF